The present entry profiles one T cell receptor beta chain with its context. Which antigen it targets is not known. No base qualities exist here, and no much larger clone lies one base off it. This sample was taken from a study of Ad26.COV2.S vaccination and SARS-CoV-2 variants (dated by TCRdb to about 2021). Background for the entire study: Vaccine-arm donors came from COV1001, a multicentre, randomized, double-blind, placebo-controlled phase I-IIa trial of Ad26.COV2.S in healthy adults. Ad26.COV2.S was administered intramuscularly at 5 x 10^10 or 1 x 10^11 viral particles, either as a single shot or as two shots given 56 days apart. Sequencing of the TCRbeta repertoire served to evaluate the specificity and breadth of SARS-CoV-2-reactive T cell receptors following Ad26.COV2.S vaccination. The TCR-sequenced set comprised around 32 samples: about 19 Ad26.COV2.S vaccine recipients, 5 placebo recipients and 8 SARS-CoV-2 convalescent individuals. Participants in the trial were split at random into five groups of five each, receiving low-dose or high-dose Ad26.COV2.S once or twice, or else placebo on both occasions. Throughout the experiments and outcome assessment, investigators stayed blinded to trial group allocation. Broad study findings and their caveats: It was noted by the authors that total T cell responses may have been underestimated by the TCR breadth and depth analyses. Compared with placebo recipients, Ad26.COV2.S recipients showed higher spike-specific TCR breadth (P = 0.0014). Comparing responses between vaccine doses or regimens was not something the study was powered to do. Comparable non-spike TCR breadth was observed between vaccine and placebo recipients, consistent with only spike being contained in the vaccine. After vaccination, substantial breadth of spike-specific CD8+ and CD4+ T cell responses was reported.

From cysteine to phenylalanine, the CDR3 is 15 amino acids long. Of all the DNA, just the CDR3 is kept, 45 bases in frame from base 1. The germline V gene yields SGHVS for CDR1 and FQNEAQ for CDR2. V is reduced by 5 bases and J by 3 bases, leaving a spacing of 14 bases between them. The immunoSEQ Assay was used to sequence TCRbeta CDR3 regions. After extraction, genomic DNA underwent amplification by bias-controlled multiplex PCR, followed by high-throughput sequencing. In the source study's methods: To quantify the absolute abundance of each unique TCRbeta CDR3 region, sequences were collapsed and filtered. T cell fraction was estimated by normalizing TCRbeta template counts to usable DNA, with usable DNA measured through amplification of reference genes found in all nucleated cells. Repertoire TCRs were annotated as SARS-CoV-2-specific by exact matching of V gene, CDR3 amino acid sequence and J gene to a known reactive TCR set. MIRA supplied the reference SARS-CoV-2 TCR set, which was filtered for enrichment in COVID-19-positive ImmuneCODE repertoires so that public or cross-reactive TCRs were removed. Using the MIRA antigens, annotated TCRs were further analysed by specific ORF or by position within an ORF. Breadth was defined as annotated unique rearrangements over total unique productive rearrangements; depth was the summed frequency of those rearrangements. Two-sided Wilcoxon rank-sum tests were used to compare TCR breadth between groups. This immuneACCESS table, as held by TCRdb, lists in-frame sequences with V and J called but not all clones. Of the missing ones, under half trace to an unresolved V gene in checked studies; the others have no known cause. The V and J calls and clone size were taken over from that table, and D and trimming were inferred from the DNA. Here the sample has about 400,000 clones; over 75% occur a single time. Clones ranked in the top ten supply approximately 1.9% of the sample.

Per the publication, the treatment or condition label means: 15 to 20 received Ad26.COV2.S at low or high dose, single or two shots; about 5 received placebo; per-sample allocation not given. Repertoires of vaccine and placebo recipients were sequenced from samples collected on day 63 after the first injection. Cohort 1b enrolled 25 or so adults aged 18-55 years at a single site in Boston, USA, between 29 July and 7 August 2020. Ad26.COV2.S consisted of a replication-incompetent adenovirus type 26 vector by which a prefusion-stabilized SARS-CoV-2 spike protein from the original Wuhan strain was expressed.

This receptor chain uses TRBV7-8 and TRBJ2-1; the D gene is perhaps TRBD1, from 6 matching bases. The sequencing here drew on peripheral blood, taken in a trial of Ad26.COV2.S vaccine versus placebo. The sequence came from a person aged 18 to 59 who received the Ad26.COV2.S COVID-19 vaccine or a placebo. The DNA sequence is given as TGTGCCAGCAGCCCCAGTAGGGACATCTACAATGAGCAGTTCTTC. Its protein is CASSPSRDIYNEQFF.